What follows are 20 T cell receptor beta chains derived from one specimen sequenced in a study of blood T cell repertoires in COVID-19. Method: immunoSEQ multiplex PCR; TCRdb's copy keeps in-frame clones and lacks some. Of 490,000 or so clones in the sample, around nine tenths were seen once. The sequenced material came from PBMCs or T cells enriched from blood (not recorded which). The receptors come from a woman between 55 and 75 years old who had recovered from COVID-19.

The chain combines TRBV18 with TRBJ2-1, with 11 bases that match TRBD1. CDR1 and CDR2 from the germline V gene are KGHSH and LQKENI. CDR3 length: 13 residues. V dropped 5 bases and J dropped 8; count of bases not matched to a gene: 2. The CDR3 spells CASSSGQGDEQFF. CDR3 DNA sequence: TGTGCCAGCTCATCGGGACAGGGGGATGAGCAGTTCTTC.

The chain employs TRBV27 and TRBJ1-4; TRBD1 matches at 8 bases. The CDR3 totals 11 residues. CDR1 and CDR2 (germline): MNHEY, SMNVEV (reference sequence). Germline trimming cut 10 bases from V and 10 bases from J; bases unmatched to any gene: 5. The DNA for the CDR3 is TGTGCCACTCGCACAGGGGGAAAACTGTTTTTT. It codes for CATRTGGKLFF.

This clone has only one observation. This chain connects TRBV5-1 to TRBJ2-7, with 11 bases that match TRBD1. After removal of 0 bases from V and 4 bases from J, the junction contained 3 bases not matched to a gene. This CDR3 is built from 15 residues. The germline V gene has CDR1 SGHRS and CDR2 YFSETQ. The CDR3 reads CASSLGTGGFYEQYV. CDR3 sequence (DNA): TGCGCCAGCAGCTTGGGGACAGGGGGCTTTTACGAGCAGTACGTC.

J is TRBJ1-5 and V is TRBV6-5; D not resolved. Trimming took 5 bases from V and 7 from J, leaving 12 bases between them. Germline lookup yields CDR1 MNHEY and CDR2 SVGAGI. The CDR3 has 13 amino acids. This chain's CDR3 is CASSPISPQPQHF. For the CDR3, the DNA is TGTGCCAGCAGTCCTATCTCACCCCAGCCCCAGCATTTT.

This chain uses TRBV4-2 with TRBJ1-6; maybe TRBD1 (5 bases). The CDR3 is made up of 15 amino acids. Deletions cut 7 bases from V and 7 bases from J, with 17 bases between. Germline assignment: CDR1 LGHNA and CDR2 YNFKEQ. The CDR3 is CASTQGGGGNSPLHF. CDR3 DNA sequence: TGTGCCAGCACCCAGGGTGGGGGGGGGAATTCACCCCTCCACTTT.

Written as DNA, the CDR3 is TGTGCCTGGAGTGTATGGGCAGAACCTGGAAACACCATATATTTT. Amino acid sequence: CAWSVWAEPGNTIYF. This chain links TRBV30 with TRBJ1-3; D call uncertain. Trimming pared 0 bases from V and 2 bases from J, leaving 11 bases between. CDR3 length: 15 amino acids. Germline V CDR1 and CDR2: GTSNPN, SVGIG (reference sequence).

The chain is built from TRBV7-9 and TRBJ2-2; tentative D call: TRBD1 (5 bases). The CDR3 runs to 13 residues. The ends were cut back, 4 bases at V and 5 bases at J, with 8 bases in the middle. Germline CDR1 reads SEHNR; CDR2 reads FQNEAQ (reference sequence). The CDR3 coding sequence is TGTGCCAGCAGCTCCCAGGGAACCGGGGAGCTGTTTTTT. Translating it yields CASSSQGTGELFF.

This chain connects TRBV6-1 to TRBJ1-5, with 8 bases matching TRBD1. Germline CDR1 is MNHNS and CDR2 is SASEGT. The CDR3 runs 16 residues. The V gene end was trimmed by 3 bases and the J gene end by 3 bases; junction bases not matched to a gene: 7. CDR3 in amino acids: CASSDTGQGYNQPQHF. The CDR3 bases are TGTGCCAGCAGTGATACTGGACAGGGCTACAATCAGCCCCAGCATTTT.

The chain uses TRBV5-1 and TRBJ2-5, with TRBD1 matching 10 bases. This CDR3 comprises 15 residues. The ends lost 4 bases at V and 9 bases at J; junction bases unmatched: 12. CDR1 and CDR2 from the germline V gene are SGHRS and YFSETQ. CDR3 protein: CASSPETGGLRAQYF. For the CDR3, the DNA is TGCGCCAGCAGCCCAGAGACAGGGGGCCTCAGGGCCCAGTACTTC.

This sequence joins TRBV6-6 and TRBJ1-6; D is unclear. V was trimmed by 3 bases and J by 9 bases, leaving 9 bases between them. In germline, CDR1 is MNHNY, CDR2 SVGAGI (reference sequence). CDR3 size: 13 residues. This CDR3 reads CASSYSTGSPLHF. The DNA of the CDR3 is TGTGCCAGCAGTTATTCCACGGGTTCACCCCTCCACTTT.

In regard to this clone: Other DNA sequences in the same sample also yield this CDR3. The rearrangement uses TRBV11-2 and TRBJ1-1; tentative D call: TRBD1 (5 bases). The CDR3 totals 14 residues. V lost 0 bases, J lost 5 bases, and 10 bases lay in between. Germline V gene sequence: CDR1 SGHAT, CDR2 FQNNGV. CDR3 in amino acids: CASSLDPGGTEAFF. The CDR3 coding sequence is TGTGCCAGCAGCTTAGATCCGGGGGGGACTGAAGCTTTCTTT.

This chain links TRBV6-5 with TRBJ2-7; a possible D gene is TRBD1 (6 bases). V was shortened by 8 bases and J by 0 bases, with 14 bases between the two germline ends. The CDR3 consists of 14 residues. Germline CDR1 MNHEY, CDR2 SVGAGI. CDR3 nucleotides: TGTGCCAGCCGAGGACAGCTAAGCTCCTACGAGCAGTACGTC. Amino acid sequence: CASRGQLSSYEQYV.

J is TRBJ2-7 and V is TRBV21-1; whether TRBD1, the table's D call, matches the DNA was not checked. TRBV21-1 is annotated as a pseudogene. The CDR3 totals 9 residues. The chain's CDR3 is CASANNQYF. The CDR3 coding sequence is TGTGCCAGCGCAAACAACCAGTACTTC.

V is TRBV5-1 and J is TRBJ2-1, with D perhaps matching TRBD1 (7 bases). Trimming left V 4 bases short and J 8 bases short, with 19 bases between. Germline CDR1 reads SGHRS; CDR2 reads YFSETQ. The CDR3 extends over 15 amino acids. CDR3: CASSPRGQFFDEQFF. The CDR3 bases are TGCGCCAGCAGCCCGCGGGGACAGTTTTTCGATGAGCAGTTCTTC.

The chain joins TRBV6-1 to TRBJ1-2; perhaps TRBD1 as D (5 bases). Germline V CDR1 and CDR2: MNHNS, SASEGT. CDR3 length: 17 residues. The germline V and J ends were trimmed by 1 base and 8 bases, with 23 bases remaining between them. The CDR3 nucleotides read TGTGCCAGCAGTGAAGAGAGCGGGGGACGGTGGATTATCGGCTACACCTTC. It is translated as CASSEESGGRWIIGYTF.

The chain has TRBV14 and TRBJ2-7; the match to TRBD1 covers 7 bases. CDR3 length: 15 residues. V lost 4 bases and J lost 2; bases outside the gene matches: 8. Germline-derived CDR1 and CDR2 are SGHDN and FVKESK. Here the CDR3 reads CASSRQGTLTYEQYF. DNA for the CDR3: TGTGCCAGCAGCCGACAGGGAACCCTCACCTACGAGCAGTACTTC.

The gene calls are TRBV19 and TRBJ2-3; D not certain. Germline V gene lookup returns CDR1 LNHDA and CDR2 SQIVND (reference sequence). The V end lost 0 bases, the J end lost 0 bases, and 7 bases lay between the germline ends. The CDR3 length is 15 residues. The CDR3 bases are TGTGCCAGTAGTATAGATGTCGGGAGCACAGATACGCAGTATTTT. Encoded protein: CASSIDVGSTDTQYF.

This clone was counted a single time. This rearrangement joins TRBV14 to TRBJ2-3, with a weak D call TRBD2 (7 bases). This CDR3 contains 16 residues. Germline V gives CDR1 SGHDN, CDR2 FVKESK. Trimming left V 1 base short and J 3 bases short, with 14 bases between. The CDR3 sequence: CASSQGNGGPTDTQYF. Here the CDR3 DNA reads TGTGCCAGCAGCCAAGGTAACGGGGGGCCGACAGATACGCAGTATTTT. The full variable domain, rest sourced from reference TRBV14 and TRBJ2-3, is EAGVTQFPSHSVIEKGQTVTLRCDPISGHDNLYWYRRVMGKEIKFLLHFVKESKQDESGMPNNRFLAERTGGTYSTLKVQPAELEDSGVYFCASSQGNGGPTDTQYFGPGTRLTVL.

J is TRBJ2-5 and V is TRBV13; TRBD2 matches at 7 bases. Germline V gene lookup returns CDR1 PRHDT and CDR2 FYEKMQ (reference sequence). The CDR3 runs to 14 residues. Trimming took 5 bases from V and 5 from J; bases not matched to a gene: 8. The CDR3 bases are TGTGCCAGCAGCCCGAGCGGGGTAGAGGAGACCCAGTACTTC. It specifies CASSPSGVEETQYF.

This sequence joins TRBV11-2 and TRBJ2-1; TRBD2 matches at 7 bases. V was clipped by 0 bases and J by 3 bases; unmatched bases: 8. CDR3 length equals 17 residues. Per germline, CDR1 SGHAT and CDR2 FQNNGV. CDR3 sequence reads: CASSLELSGASYNEQFF. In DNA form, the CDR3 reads TGTGCCAGCAGCTTAGAGCTGAGCGGGGCCAGCTACAATGAGCAGTTCTTC.